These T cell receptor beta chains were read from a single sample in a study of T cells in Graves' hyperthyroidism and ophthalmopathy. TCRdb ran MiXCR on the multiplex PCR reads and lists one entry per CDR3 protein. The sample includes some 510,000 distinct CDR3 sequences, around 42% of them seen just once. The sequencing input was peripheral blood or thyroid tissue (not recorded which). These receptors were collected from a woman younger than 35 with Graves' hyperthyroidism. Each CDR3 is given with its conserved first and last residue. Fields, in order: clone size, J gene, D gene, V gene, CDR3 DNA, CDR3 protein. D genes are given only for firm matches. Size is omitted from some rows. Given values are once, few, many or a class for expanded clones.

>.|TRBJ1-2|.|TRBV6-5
TGTGCCAGCAGTTACGCCCAGGGAAGCAGCTACACCTTC
CASSYAQGSSYTF
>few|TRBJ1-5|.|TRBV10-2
TGTGCCAGCAGTGAGTCACCGGGGAGGCAGCCCCAGCATTTT
CASSESPGRQPQHF
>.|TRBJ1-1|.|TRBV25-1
TGTGCCAGCCGAGAGGGGAGCATGAACACTGAAGCTTTCTTT
CASREGSMNTEAFF
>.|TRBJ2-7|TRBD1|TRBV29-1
TGCAGCGCAACCCCGGGACAGGGGGCACCCTACGAGCAGTACTTC
CSATPGQGAPYEQYF
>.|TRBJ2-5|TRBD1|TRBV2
TGTGCCAGCGCGAGGGACAGGGGGAAAGAGACCCAGTACTTC
CASARDRGKETQYF
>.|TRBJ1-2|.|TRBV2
TGTGCCAGCAGGTTATTGGAAAGCCAAGGAGAAATCTATGGCTACACCTTC
CASRLLESQGEIYGYTF
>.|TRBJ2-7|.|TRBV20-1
TGCAGCGGGGGATCTAACGAGCAGTACTTC
CSGGSNEQYF
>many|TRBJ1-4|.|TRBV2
TGTGCCAGCACCACGGACCTTAATGAAAAACTGTTTTTT
CASTTDLNEKLFF
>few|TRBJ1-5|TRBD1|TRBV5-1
TGCGCCAGCAGCTTGGCCGGCAGGGGGCTAGGGCAGCCCCAGCATTTT
CASSLAGRGLGQPQHF
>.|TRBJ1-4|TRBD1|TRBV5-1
TGCGCCAGCAGCACGACAGGGCGTTATGAAAAACTGTTTTTT
CASSTTGRYEKLFF
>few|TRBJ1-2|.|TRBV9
TGTGCCAGCAGCGGATTGACCGGGGACCATGGCTACACCTTC
CASSGLTGDHGYTF
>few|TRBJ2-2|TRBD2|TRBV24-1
TGTGCCACCAGTGATTCCCAGGGGACTAGCGGGAGAGGCGAGCTGTTTTTT
CATSDSQGTSGRGELFF
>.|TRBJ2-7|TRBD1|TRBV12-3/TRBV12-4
TGTGCCAGCAGTATTGGACAGGGTCCAAACTACGAGCAGTACTTC
CASSIGQGPNYEQYF
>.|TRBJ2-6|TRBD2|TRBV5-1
TGCGCCAGCAGCCACGGGGGGTCAGGGGCCAACGTCCTGACTTTC
CASSHGGSGANVLTF
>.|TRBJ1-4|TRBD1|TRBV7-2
TGCGCCAGCAGCCAGGCGGGACAGGGAGAAAAACTGTTTTTT
CASSQAGQGEKLFF
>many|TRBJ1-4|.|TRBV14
TGTGCCAGCAGCCAAGATCGGGCTAATGAAAAACTGTTTTTT
CASSQDRANEKLFF
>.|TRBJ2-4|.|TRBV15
TGTGCCACCAGCTTCACAGTAGCCAAAAACATTCAGTACTTC
CATSFTVAKNIQYF
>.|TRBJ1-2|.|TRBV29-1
TGCAGCGTTGACAACAGCGATTTTGGCTACACCTTC
CSVDNSDFGYTF
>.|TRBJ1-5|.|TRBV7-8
TGTGCCAGCAGCCCCACTTGGGGTAGTCAGCCCCAGCATTTT
CASSPTWGSQPQHF
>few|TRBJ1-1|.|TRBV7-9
TGTGCCAGCAGCTTAGGGGTTACGGGCACTGAAGCTTTCTTT
CASSLGVTGTEAFF
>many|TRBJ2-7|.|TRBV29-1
TGCAGCGTTGAGCACAGGCCCTACGAGCAGTACTTC
CSVEHRPYEQYF
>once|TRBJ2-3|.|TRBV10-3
TGTGCCAGCAGTTACTCGGACAGCACAGATACGCAGTATTTT
CASSYSDSTDTQYF
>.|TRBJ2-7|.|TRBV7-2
TGTGCCAGCGGTTCCTACTTACGTATGGACGAGCAGTACTTC
CASGSYLRMDEQYF
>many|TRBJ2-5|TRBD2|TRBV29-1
TGCAGCGTTGGAGCGGGAGGGCTAGAGACCCAGTACTTC
CSVGAGGLETQYF
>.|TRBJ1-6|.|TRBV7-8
TGTGCCAGCAGCAAGCGGGGTTCACCCCTCCACTTT
CASSKRGSPLHF
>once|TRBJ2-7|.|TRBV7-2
TGTGCCAGCACCGAGCCGGGGAGGGAGCAGTACTTC
CASTEPGREQYF
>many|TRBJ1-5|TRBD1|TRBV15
TGTGCCACCAGCAGAGACGGACAGGGTTTAAATCAGCCCCAGCATTTT
CATSRDGQGLNQPQHF
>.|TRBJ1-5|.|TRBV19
TGTGCCAGTAGTATTACTCGAAGCAATCAGCCCCAGCATTTT
CASSITRSNQPQHF
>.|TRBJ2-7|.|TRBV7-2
TGTGCCAGCAGTCCCCCCACGAGCTCCTACGAGCAGTACTTC
CASSPPTSSYEQYF
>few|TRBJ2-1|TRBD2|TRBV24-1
TGTGCCACCAGTGAGACTAGCCCCAGGTACGATGAGCAGTTCTTC
CATSETSPRYDEQFF
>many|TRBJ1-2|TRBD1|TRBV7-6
TGTGCCAGCAGCGCGGGGGGACAGATTGGTGGCTACACCTTC
CASSAGGQIGGYTF
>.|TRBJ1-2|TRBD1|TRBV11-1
TGTGCCAGCAGCGTTGAAGACCAGGGGGGACCAACTGGCTACACCTTC
CASSVEDQGGPTGYTF
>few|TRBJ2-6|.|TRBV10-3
TGTGCCAGCAGTTACTCGTTTACTGGGGCCAACGTCCTGACTTTC
CASSYSFTGANVLTF
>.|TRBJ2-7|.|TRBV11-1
TGTGCTAGAGACCGGCGGAGCTCCTACGAGCAGTACTTC
CARDRRSSYEQYF
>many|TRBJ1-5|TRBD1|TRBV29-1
TGCAGCGCGGGACAGGGGGCGGGTCAGCCCCAGCATTTT
CSAGQGAGQPQHF
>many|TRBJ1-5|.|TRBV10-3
TGTGCCACGCTAAGGGGAAGCGGTCAGCCCCAGCATTTT
CATLRGSGQPQHF
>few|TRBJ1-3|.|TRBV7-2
TGTGCCAGCAGCTTAGTCGGACAGAACTTCCGCTCTGGAAACACCATATATTTT
CASSLVGQNFRSGNTIYF
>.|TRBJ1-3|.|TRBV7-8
TGTGCCAGCAGCCAATCCCGACAAACGGACACCATATATTTT
CASSQSRQTDTIYF
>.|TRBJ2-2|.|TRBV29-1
TGCAGCGGGGCCAAGGGGAAGAACACCGGGGAGCTGTTTTTT
CSGAKGKNTGELFF
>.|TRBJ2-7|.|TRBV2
TGTGCCAGCAGTGAGCAGGGGGGGTCCTCCTACGAGCAGTACTTC
CASSEQGGSSYEQYF